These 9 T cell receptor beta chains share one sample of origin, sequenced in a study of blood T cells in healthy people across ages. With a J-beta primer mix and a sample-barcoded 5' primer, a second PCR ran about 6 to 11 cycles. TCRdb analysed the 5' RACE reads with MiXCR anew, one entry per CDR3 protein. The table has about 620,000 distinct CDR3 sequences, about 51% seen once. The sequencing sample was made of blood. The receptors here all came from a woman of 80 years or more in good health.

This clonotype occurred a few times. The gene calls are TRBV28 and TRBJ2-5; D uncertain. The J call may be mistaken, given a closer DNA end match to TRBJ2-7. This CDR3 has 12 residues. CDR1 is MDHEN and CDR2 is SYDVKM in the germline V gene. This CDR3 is CASSYNSYEQYF. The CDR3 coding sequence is TGTGCCAGCAGTTACAACAGCTACGAGCAGTACTTC.

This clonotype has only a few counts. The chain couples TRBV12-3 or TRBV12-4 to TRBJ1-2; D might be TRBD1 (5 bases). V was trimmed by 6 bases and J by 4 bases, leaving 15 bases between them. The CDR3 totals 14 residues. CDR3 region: CASSRDGLAYGYTF. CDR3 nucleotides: TGTGCCAGCAGCCGGGACGGCCTGGCCTATGGCTACACCTTC.

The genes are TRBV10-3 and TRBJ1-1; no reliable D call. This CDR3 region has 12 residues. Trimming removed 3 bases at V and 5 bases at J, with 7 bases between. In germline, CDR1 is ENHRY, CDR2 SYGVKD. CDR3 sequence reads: CAISEVNTEAFF. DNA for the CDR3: TGTGCCATCAGTGAAGTAAATACTGAAGCTTTCTTT.

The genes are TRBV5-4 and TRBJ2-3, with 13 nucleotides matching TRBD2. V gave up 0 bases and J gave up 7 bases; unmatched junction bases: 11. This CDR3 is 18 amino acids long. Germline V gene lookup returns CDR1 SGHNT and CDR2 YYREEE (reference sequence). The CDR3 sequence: CASSLGARTSGSLYTQYF. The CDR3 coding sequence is TGTGCCAGCAGCTTGGGAGCCAGGACTAGCGGGAGTTTGTATACGCAGTATTTT.

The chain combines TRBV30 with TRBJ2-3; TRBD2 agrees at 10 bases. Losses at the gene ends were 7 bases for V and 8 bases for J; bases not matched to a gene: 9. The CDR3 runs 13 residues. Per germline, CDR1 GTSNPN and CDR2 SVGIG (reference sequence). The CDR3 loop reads CAYQAGGPGTQYF. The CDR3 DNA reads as TGTGCCTACCAAGCGGGGGGGCCAGGTACGCAGTATTTT.

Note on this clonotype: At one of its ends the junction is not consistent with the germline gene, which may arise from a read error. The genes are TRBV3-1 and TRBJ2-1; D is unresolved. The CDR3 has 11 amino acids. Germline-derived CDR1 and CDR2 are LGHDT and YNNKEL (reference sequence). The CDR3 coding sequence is TGTGCCAGCAGCCACGTGAATGAGCGGTTCTTC. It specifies CASSHVNERFF.

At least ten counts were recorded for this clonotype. This CDR3 is CASSESRGPSYEQYF. The CDR3 DNA reads TGCGCCAGCAGTGAGTCAAGGGGGCCCTCCTACGAGCAGTACTTC. The chain joins TRBV10-2 to TRBJ2-7, with TRBD1 identical over 7 bases. The CDR3 is made up of 15 amino acids. The V and J ends lost 0 bases and 0 bases, in that order; junction bases with no gene match: 2. Germline assignment: CDR1 WSHSY and CDR2 SAAADI.

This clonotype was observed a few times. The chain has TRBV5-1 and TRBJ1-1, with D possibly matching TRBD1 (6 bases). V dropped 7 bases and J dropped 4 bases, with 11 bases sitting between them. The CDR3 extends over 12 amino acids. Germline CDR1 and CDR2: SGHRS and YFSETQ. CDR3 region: CASFGGPTEAFF. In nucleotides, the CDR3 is TGCGCCAGCTTCGGGGGGCCCACTGAAGCTTTCTTT.

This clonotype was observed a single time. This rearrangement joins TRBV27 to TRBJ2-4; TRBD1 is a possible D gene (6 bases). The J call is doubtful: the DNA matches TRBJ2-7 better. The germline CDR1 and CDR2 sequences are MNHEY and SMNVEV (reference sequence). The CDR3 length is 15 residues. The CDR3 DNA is TGTGCCAGCAGTTTCGTAGACAGGCCGTCCCACGAGCAGTACTTC. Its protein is CASSFVDRPSHEQYF.